The clone carrying this TCR beta chain was seen a few times. Its antigen is not known. This record comes from a study of beta chain features in type 1 diabetes. General study results and limits: All four CD4+ subsets from Type 1 diabetes patients carried moderately but significantly shorter TCRB CDR3s. A definitive answer on HLA type influencing TCRB rearrangement was not reached here.

The whole isolated RNA underwent reverse transcription, so sequencing captured expressed TCRB transcripts. Clones were read by immunoSEQ multiplex PCR, and TCRdb kept only the in-frame ones, dropping some. The sample records about 360,000 clones, roughly 12% being singletons. Each population that was sorted was more than 95% pure. The sample taken for sequencing was naive CD4+ T cells from blood. The receptor's source is a young man in good health.

The CDR3 DNA reads as TGTGCCAGTAGCTTCAACACTGAAGCTTTCTTT. It encodes CASSFNTEAFF. V usage is TRBV19 and J usage is TRBJ1-1; D call uncertain. Germline CDR1 LNHDA, CDR2 SQIVND (reference sequence). Between the trimmed V and J ends, which lost 6 bases and 2 bases, there was a span of 4 bases. This CDR3 has 11 residues.